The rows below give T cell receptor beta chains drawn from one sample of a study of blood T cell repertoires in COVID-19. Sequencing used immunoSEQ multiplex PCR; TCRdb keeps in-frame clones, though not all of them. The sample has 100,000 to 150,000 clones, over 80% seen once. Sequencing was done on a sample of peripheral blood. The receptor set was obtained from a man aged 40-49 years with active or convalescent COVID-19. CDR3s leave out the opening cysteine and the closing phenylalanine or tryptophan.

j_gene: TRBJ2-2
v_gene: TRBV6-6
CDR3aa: ASSYWGERTGELF

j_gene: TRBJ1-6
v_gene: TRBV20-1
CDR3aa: SASDGSPLH

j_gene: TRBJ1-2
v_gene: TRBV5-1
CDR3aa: ASSLDTGRRGNYGYT

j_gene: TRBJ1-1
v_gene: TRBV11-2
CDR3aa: ASSFGQGNTEAF

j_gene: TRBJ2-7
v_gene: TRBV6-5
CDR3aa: ASSYGGASYEQY

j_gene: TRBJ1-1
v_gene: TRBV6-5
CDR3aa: ASSYSSTGPNTEAF

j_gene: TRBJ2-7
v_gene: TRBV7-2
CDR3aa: ASSLWTGGRDEQY

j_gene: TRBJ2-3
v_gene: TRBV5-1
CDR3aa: ASSFAGEADTQY

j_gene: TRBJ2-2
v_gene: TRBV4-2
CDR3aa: ASSQDTPTLGELF

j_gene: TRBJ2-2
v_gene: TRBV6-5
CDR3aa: ASSYSTKENTGELF

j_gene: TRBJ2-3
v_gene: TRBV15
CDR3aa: ATSPGGPDTQY

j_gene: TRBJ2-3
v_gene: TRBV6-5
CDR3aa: ASKGRGSLNQY

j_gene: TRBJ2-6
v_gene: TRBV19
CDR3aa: ASSLRDRGSGANVLT

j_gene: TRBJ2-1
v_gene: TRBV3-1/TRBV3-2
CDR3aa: ASSLNMGAAKAHEQF

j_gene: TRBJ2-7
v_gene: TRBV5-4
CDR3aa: ASSPGGGEGYEQY

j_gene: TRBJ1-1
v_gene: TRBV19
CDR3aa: ASSILMRDTEAF

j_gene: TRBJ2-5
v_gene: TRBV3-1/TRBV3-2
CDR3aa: ASSQVRSSGVQETQY

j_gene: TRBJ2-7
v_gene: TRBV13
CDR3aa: ASVDRSGREQY

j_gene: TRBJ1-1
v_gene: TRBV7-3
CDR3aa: ASSLMGLNTEAF

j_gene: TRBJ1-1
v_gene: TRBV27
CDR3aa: ASRPGGTGGLMTF

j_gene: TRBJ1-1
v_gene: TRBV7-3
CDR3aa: ASSLTGTGETEAF

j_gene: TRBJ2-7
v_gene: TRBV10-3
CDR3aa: AISGQGGYEQY

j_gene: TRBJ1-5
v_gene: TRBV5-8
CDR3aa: ASGRRTGNNQPQH

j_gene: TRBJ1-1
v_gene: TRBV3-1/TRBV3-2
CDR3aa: ASGGSGTEAF

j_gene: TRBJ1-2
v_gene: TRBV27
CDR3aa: ASSLSAVGYYGYT

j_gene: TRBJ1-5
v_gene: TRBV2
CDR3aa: ASRATGVRNQPQH

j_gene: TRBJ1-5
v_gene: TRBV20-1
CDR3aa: SASSGSNQPQH

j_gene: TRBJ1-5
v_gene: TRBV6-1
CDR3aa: ASSERSSPRAQH

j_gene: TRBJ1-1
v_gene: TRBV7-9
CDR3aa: ASSLGVGTGDMNTEAF

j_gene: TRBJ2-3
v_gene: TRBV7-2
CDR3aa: ASSFGGTPRTDTQY

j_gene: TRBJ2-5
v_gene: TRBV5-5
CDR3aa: ASSRGTVQETQY